This T cell receptor (beta chain) was retrieved from a study of blood T cell repertoires in COVID-19. Looking at the study overall: The samples span acute and convalescent COVID-19 from the United States, Italy and Spain. T cells, B-cell-depleted T cells, or PBMCs provided the cDNA or gDNA that served as material.

Authors' processing steps: Scientists estimated how many nucleated cells there were by amplifying reference gene primers. Profiled with immunoSEQ multiplex PCR; TCRdb holds only in-frame clones, not every one. The V and J calls and the clone size are those of that table, but D and trimming were determined from the DNA. The data hold roughly 110,000 clones, with approximately 91% observed a single time. Per the germline V gene, CDR1 is SGDLS and CDR2 is YYNGEE. The CDR3 extends over 13 amino acids. V gave up 5 bases and J gave up 0 bases, with 8 bases separating them. The chain joins TRBV9 to TRBJ1-1; unclear D gene. Source material: peripheral blood. The origin of this receptor is a woman aged 70 to 79 who had recovered from COVID-19. CDR3 nucleotides: TGTGCCAGCAGTTCAAGCTTGAACACTGAAGCTTTCTTT. Protein: CASSSSLNTEAFF.